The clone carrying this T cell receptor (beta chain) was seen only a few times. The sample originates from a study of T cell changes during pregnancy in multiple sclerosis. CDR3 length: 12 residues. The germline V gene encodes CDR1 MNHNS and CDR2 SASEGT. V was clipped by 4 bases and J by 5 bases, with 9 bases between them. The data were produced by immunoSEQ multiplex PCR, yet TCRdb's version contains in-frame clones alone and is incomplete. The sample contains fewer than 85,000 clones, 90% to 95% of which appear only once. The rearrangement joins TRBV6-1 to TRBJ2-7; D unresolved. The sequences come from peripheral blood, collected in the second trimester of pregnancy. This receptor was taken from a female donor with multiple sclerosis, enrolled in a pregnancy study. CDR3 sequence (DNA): TGTGCCAGCAGTGCTCGGGTTGACGAGCAGTACTTC. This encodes CASSARVDEQYF.